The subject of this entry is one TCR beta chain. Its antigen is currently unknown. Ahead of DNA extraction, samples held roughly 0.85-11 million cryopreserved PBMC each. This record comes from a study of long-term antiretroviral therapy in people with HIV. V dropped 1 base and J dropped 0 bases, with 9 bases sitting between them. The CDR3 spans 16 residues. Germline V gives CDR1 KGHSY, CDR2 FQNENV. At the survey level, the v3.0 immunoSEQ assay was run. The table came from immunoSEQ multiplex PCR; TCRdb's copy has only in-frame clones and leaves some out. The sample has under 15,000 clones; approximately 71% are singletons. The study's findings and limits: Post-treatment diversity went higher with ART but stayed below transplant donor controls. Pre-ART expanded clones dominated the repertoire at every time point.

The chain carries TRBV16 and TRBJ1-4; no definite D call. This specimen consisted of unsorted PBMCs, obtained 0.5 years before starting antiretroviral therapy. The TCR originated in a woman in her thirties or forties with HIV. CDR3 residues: CASSQWISSTNEKLFF. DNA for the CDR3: TGTGCCAGCAGCCAATGGATCTCTTCAACTAATGAAAAACTGTTTTTT. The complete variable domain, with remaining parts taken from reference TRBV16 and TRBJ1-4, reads GEEVAQTPKHLVRGEGQKAKLYCAPIKGHSYVFWYQQVLKNEFKFLISFQNENVFDETGMPKERFSAKCLPNSPCSLEIQATKLEDSAVYFCASSQWISSTNEKLFFGSGTQLSVL.